This entry describes one T cell receptor (beta chain). Its antigen remains unidentified. Graft material was processed, releasing intraepithelial and lamina propria lymphocytes. The data were obtained in a study of graft-versus-host responses after intestinal transplantation. Study-wide background: Recipients got multivisceral, liver-intestinal, or isolated intestinal transplants. Uniformly, recipients were administered anti-thymocyte globulin induction with subsequent tacrolimus and steroids for two to three years.

Study-wide results and caveats: There were GvH clones found in recipient marrow, and some of them appeared first in ileum or blood.

The ends were cut back, 0 bases at V and 5 bases at J, with 10 bases in the middle. There are 14 residues in the CDR3. From germline, CDR1 is SEHNR and CDR2 FQNEAQ (reference sequence). Profiled with immunoSEQ multiplex PCR; TCRdb holds only in-frame clones, not every one. The sample holds around 18,000 clones, approximately 86% seen once. The sequence was obtained from a human patient who received an intestinal transplant, so some T cells may come from the graft donor. The sample was ileum tissue, taken 17 days after transplant. The chain joins TRBV7-9 to TRBJ2-5; D is possibly TRBD1 (8 bases). CDR3 in amino acids: CASSLAQGGETQYF. In DNA form, the CDR3 reads TGTGCCAGCAGCTTAGCACAGGGGGGGGAGACCCAGTACTTC.